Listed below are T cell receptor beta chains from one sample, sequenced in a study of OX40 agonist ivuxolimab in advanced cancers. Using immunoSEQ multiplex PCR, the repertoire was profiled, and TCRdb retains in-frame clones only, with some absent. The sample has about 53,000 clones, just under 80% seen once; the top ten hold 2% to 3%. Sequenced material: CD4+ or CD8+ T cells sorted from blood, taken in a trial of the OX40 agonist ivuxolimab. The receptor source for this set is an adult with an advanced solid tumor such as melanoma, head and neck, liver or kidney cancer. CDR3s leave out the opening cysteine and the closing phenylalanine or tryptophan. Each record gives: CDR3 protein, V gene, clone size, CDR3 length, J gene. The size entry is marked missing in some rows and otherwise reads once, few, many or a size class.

ASSELILGGAGNTIY TRBV2 NA 15 TRBJ1-3
ASSSVRGAPNLNTGELF TRBV28 once 17 TRBJ2-2
SVERPALSSGYT TRBV29-1 few 12 TRBJ1-2
ATSWGVGEQF TRBV15 NA 10 TRBJ2-1
ASSPGLFTTNTGELF TRBV5-1 NA 15 TRBJ2-2
ASSYRYRAEAF TRBV6-6 NA 11 TRBJ1-1
ASSSDGVRYYEQY TRBV7-8 NA 13 TRBJ2-7
ASSPQRRDTQY TRBV11-2 NA 11 TRBJ2-3
ASDRGYDEAF TRBV2 NA 10 TRBJ1-1
ASSIGVDSGNTIY TRBV19 NA 13 TRBJ1-3
ASSQGSLGRISYNEQF TRBV14 NA 16 TRBJ2-1
ASGDNTDTQY TRBV5-1 NA 10 TRBJ2-3
ASTRGGSGRETQY TRBV6-1 NA 13 TRBJ2-5
ASTSPSGRARETQY TRBV28 NA 14 TRBJ2-5
ASSIDAGVEETQY TRBV5-1 NA 13 TRBJ2-5
ASSPRGGGLSYNEQF TRBV5-4 NA 15 TRBJ2-1
ASKRGQGVGYT TRBV6-5 NA 11 TRBJ1-2
ASSAPATQPNQPQH TRBV19 NA 14 TRBJ1-5
ASSLDPGGAQPQH TRBV7-6 once 13 TRBJ1-5
ASGGLLAYGYT TRBV28 NA 11 TRBJ1-2
ASSYLGKRREQY TRBV5-6 NA 12 TRBJ2-7
ASSPTRTSNGELF TRBV7-2 few 13 TRBJ2-2
ASSLMGALREPQH TRBV7-8 NA 13 TRBJ1-5
ASSRTQETQY TRBV6-5 once 10 TRBJ2-5
ASSLFGGYEQY TRBV5-6 NA 11 TRBJ2-7
ASSFLGATNTEAF TRBV28 NA 13 TRBJ1-1
ASSIRTGMNTEAF TRBV19 once 13 TRBJ1-1
ARAASGGADTQY TRBV2 NA 12 TRBJ2-3
ASKGGQPQH TRBV6-9 NA 9 TRBJ1-5
ASSLDGLLDEQY TRBV7-2 once 12 TRBJ2-7
ASSPRLGQGAYGYT TRBV4-1 few 14 TRBJ1-2
ASNLARMNTEAF TRBV27 NA 12 TRBJ1-1
ASSRSGHSYEQY TRBV18 NA 12 NA
SVGYNEQF TRBV29-1 NA 8 TRBJ2-1
ASSRSAGNTIY TRBV7-9 NA 11 TRBJ1-3
ASSAGGGYEQY TRBV2 few 11 TRBJ2-7
ASRFRLGGYTGELF TRBV7-2 NA 14 TRBJ2-2
ASSPGTGGLAF TRBV18 NA 11 TRBJ1-1
ASRGTGRSEY TRBV6-5 NA 10 TRBJ2-7
ASSVTSGSNEQF TRBV9 NA 12 TRBJ2-1
ASSSPPYGYT TRBV6-5 NA 10 TRBJ1-2
ASSQDRGGAGRSYEQY TRBV4-3 few 16 TRBJ2-7
ASSESIGTRNEQF TRBV25-1 NA 13 TRBJ2-1
ASGQGFGYT TRBV2 NA 9 TRBJ1-2
ASSTNKDTEAF TRBV6-5 NA 11 TRBJ1-1
AAISVPNTGELF TRBV7-9 NA 12 TRBJ2-2
ACPGGQAGNEQF TRBV30 NA 12 TRBJ2-1
ASSTEGRLTEAF TRBV14 NA 12 TRBJ1-1
ASSPSGMASSYNEQF TRBV6-4 NA 15 TRBJ2-1
ASSPPGGSSGNTIY TRBV18 once 14 TRBJ1-3
ASSLAGTANEQF TRBV11-2 NA 12 TRBJ2-1
ASSLPGGQETQY TRBV5-4 once 12 TRBJ2-5
ASRATGPGNTIY TRBV11-2 NA 12 TRBJ1-3
ASSSGQPNEKLF TRBV5-6 NA 12 TRBJ1-4
ASRSTGNTEAF TRBV19 medium-sized 11 TRBJ1-1